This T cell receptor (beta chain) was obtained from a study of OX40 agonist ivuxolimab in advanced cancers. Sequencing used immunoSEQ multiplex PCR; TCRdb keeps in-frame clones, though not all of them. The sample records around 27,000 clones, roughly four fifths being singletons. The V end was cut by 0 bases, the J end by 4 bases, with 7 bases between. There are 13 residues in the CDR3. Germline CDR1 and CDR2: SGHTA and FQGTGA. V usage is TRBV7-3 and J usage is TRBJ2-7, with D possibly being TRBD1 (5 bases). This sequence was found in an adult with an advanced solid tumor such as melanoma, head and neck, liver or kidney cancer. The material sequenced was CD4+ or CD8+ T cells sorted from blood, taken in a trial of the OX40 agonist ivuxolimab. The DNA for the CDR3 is TGTGCCAGCAGCTTAACAGGGGTATACGAGCAGTACTTC. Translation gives CASSLTGVYEQYF.